This T cell receptor (beta chain) appears in the sequencing data of a study of T cell responses to AZD1222 COVID-19 vaccine. Study-level results: Repertoire sampling happened only post peak T cell response. Mostly white British, mostly female donors; authors suggested clonal diversity may be underestimated. Just five to seven people given AZD1222 tested seropositive at baseline.

V was trimmed by 1 base and J by 2 bases, leaving 14 bases between them. Germline-derived CDR1 and CDR2 are GTSNPN and SVGIG (reference sequence). The CDR3 is 15 amino acids. Second-dose recipients at about 4 or about 12 weeks were treated as one pooled group. This clone was picked up a small number of times. The antigen remains undetermined. TCRdb keeps only in-frame clones here, not all; method: immunoSEQ multiplex PCR. The repertoire holds tens of thousands of clones, with around 80% as singletons. The material was peripheral blood, obtained 28 days after the second AZD1222 dose. This TCR came from an adult who received the AZD1222 COVID-19 vaccine. The V call is TRBV30, the J call TRBJ2-5; the D gene is possibly TRBD2 (7 bases). CDR3 loop: CAWSEVGRGQETQYF. The CDR3 nucleotides are TGTGCCTGGAGTGAGGTTGGGAGGGGGCAAGAGACCCAGTACTTC. Complete variable domain (other parts from reference TRBV30 and TRBJ2-5): SQTIHQWPATLVQPVGSPLSLECTVEGTSNPNLYWYRQAAGRGLQLLFYSVGIGQISSEVPQNLSASRPQDRQFILSSKKLLLSDSGFYLCAWSEVGRGQETQYFGPGTRLLVL.